A selection of T cell receptor beta chains follows, all from one sample in a study of T cells in Graves' hyperthyroidism and ophthalmopathy. TCRdb ran MiXCR on the multiplex PCR reads and lists one entry per CDR3 protein. The sample has about 840,000 distinct CDR3 sequences; over 35% are singletons. The sample was blood. The source is a man in his late teens or twenties with Graves' hyperthyroidism. Both conserved end residues are part of each CDR3.

v_call	j_call	cdr3_aa
TRBV12-3/TRBV12-4	TRBJ2-7	CASSPGLLAYEQYF
TRBV7-2	TRBJ2-7	CASSHYPDTSPGYEQYF
TRBV2	TRBJ1-1	CASSEGGPGEGTEAFF
TRBV19	TRBJ2-2	CASATGRDRLFF
TRBV10-3	TRBJ1-1	CATQTVSDTEAFF
TRBV2	TRBJ2-7	CASTAVEQYF
TRBV7-2	TRBJ1-1	CASSLDGFGTGVMNTEAFF
TRBV7-9	TRBJ2-2	CASSQTAGGRTGELFF
TRBV11-2	TRBJ1-1	CASTAGGDTEAFF
TRBV2	TRBJ1-2	CASIQGGYTF
TRBV20-1	TRBJ1-1	CSARDHTGTEAFF
TRBV25-1	TRBJ1-1	CAWGRNTEAFF
TRBV6-6	TRBJ2-7	CASRSRSEGTAYEQYF
TRBV25-1	TRBJ2-5	CASSATGGVEETQYF
TRBV6-5	TRBJ1-1	CASSSSKGTEAFF
TRBV7-9	TRBJ1-4	CASSLDRDVNEKLFF
TRBV7-2	TRBJ1-5	CASSEHSNQPQHF
TRBV7-2	TRBJ1-1	CASSQIAGTGTEAFF
TRBV7-9	TRBJ2-5	CASSSIRDTQETQYF
TRBV29-1	TRBJ2-5	CSVEDKGAGLAELYF
TRBV5-6	TRBJ1-4	CASSFGSGVVSNEKLFF
TRBV15	TRBJ2-7	CAITGGHEQYF
TRBV7-8	.	CASSLRRAGAEQFF
TRBV7-8	TRBJ2-5	CASRPGTSAYQETQYF
TRBV5-5	TRBJ2-5	CASITGTLGGRLETQYF